Presented here are 23 T cell receptor beta chains from one specimen sequenced in a study of blood T cell repertoires in COVID-19. TCRdb keeps only in-frame clones here, not all; method: immunoSEQ multiplex PCR. This table holds under 300,000 clones, approximately 86% found once. Sequencing was done on a sample of peripheral blood. These receptors came from a woman in her seventies with active or convalescent COVID-19.

V usage is TRBV5-4 and J usage is TRBJ2-3; unclear D gene. Germline V gene data show CDR1 as SGHNT and CDR2 as YYREEE (reference sequence). The CDR3 contains 13 residues. V lost 5 bases to trimming and J lost 6 bases, with 13 bases between them. The CDR3 here is CASSRRGTDTQYF. The CDR3 DNA follows: TGTGCCAGCAGTAGGAGAGGTACCGATACGCAGTATTTT.

The rearrangement joins TRBV29-1 to TRBJ2-4, with a possible D match to TRBD1 (5 bases). The CDR3 has 13 residues. The V gene lost 3 bases and the J gene lost 6 bases, with 12 bases spanning the gap. Germline V CDR1 and CDR2: SQVTM, ANQGSEA. The CDR3 DNA reads as TGCAGCGTTGATATTAGTCAGGGAAACATTCAGTACTTC. Translating it yields CSVDISQGNIQYF.

The chain recombines TRBV6-2 or TRBV6-3 with TRBJ1-2; D perhaps matches TRBD1 (5 bases). Germline CDR1 reads MNHEY; CDR2 reads SVGEGT. V shed 5 bases and J shed 7 bases, with 14 bases lying between them. This CDR3 has 13 residues. The CDR3 nucleotides are TGTGCCAGCAGTCGAGGAGGGGCCGTTGGCTACACCTTC. It is translated as CASSRGGAVGYTF.

The chain joins TRBV4-2 to TRBJ1-5, with TRBD1 as a possible D gene (6 bases). Per the germline V gene, CDR1 is LGHNA and CDR2 is YNFKEQ. The CDR3 contains 16 residues. Trimming left V 3 bases short and J 2 bases short, with 14 bases between. CDR3 in amino acids: CASSHEQGLGNQPQHF. The CDR3 nucleotides read TGTGCCAGCAGCCATGAACAGGGTTTGGGCAATCAGCCCCAGCATTTT.

This clone was observed a few times. The chain couples TRBV5-1 to TRBJ2-7; a weak D match, TRBD2 (5 bases). Germline CDR1 reads SGHRS; CDR2 reads YFSETQ. V dropped 0 bases and J dropped 0 bases, with 10 bases sitting between them. The CDR3 extends over 15 amino acids. CDR3 protein: CASSLVGGLSYEQYF. CDR3 sequence (DNA): TGCGCCAGCAGCTTGGTCGGAGGTCTCTCCTACGAGCAGTACTTC.

Only one count was recorded for this clone. CDR3 sequence reads: CASSPVVGQGNQPQHF. CDR3 DNA: TGTGCCAGCTCACCAGTAGTTGGGCAGGGGAATCAGCCCCAGCATTTT. The chain joins TRBV18 to TRBJ1-5; maybe TRBD1 (6 bases). The CDR3 sequence is 16 residues long. Germline lookup yields CDR1 KGHSH and CDR2 LQKENI. V was cut by 2 bases and J by 4 bases, with 15 bases left in between.

The chain joins TRBV7-2 to TRBJ2-7; 10 nucleotides match TRBD1. The CDR3 totals 17 residues. The V gene's germline CDR1 is SGHTA and CDR2 FQGNSA. Trimming at V came to 5 bases and at J to 3 bases, leaving 13 bases not matched to a gene. CDR3 bases: TGTGCCAGCAGCCGCACCTTGGGACAGGGGATTCTCTACGAGCAGTACTTC. As protein: CASSRTLGQGILYEQYF.

On this clone itself: The sample holds other DNA sequences that translate to the same CDR3. The chain has TRBV7-3 and TRBJ1-1; D is unresolved. Germline V gene data show CDR1 as SGHTA and CDR2 as FQGTGA. CDR3 length: 13 amino acids. The ends were cut back, 2 bases at V and 1 base at J, with 5 bases in the middle. The CDR3 bases are TGTGCCAGCAGCTTAGGGAGGAACACTGAAGCTTTCTTT. It encodes CASSLGRNTEAFF.

V and J are TRBV19 and TRBJ1-4; tentatively, D is TRBD1 (5 bases). Looked up from germline, CDR1 is LNHDA and CDR2 is SQIVND (reference sequence). There are 14 residues in the CDR3. The V and J ends lost 5 bases and 7 bases respectively, with 14 bases between them. For the CDR3, the DNA is TGTGCCAGTAGTGCCTCGGGGGTGAGTGAAAAACTGTTTTTT. This codes for CASSASGVSEKLFF.

The table lists this clone with a few counts. The chain joins TRBV5-6 to TRBJ1-5, with TRBD1 identical over 9 bases. The germline V gene encodes CDR1 SGHDT and CDR2 YYEEEE. This CDR3 comprises 16 residues. After removal of 6 bases from V and 6 bases from J, the junction contained 13 bases not matched to a gene. The CDR3 loop reads CASTDTRTGAAQPQHF. CDR3 coding DNA: TGTGCCAGCACCGACACCCGGACAGGGGCGGCTCAGCCCCAGCATTTT.

The rearrangement links TRBV19 to TRBJ1-5, with TRBD1 as a possible D gene (5 bases). V was clipped by 7 bases and J by 1 base, with 11 bases between them. Germline V lookup: CDR1 LNHDA, CDR2 SQIVND (reference sequence). This CDR3 has 14 amino acids. CDR3 coding DNA: TGTGCCAGTAAGGGGCCAGGGAGCAATCAGCCCCAGCATTTT. It translates to CASKGPGSNQPQHF.

This sequence joins TRBV21-1 and TRBJ1-2; the D segment call TRBD1 is taken from the table without a DNA check. TRBV21-1 is a pseudogene locus. The CDR3 totals 17 residues. The DNA for the CDR3 is TGTGCCAGCAGCGGTCACGGGCAGGGTTCACGGAACTATGGCTACACCTTC. This codes for CASSGHGQGSRNYGYTF.

This rearrangement joins TRBV6-5 to TRBJ2-1; 9 positions agree with TRBD1. Germline V gives CDR1 MNHEY, CDR2 SVGAGI. CDR3 size: 16 residues. The trim removed 2 bases at V and 9 bases at J, leaving 11 bases unmatched. CDR3 sequence: CASSYDRTGAASEQFF. Written as DNA, the CDR3 is TGTGCCAGCAGTTACGATCGGACAGGGGCAGCAAGTGAGCAGTTCTTC.

The V and J genes are TRBV19 and TRBJ2-2; weak D call: TRBD1 (6 bases). The CDR3 is 12 amino acids. The germline V and J ends were trimmed by 4 bases and 10 bases, with 10 bases remaining between them. Germline V lookup: CDR1 LNHDA, CDR2 SQIVND (reference sequence). CDR3 sequence: CASSNTGLELFF. The CDR3 DNA follows: TGTGCCAGTAGTAATACAGGGTTGGAGCTGTTTTTT.

The chain couples TRBV2 to TRBJ1-5; D is perhaps TRBD1 (5 bases). The CDR3 runs 17 residues. Trimming took off 6 bases at V and 0 bases at J, with 18 bases between the two ends. Germline V lookup: CDR1 SNHLY, CDR2 FYNNEI. CDR3 in amino acids: CASSPLPTGISNQPQHF. CDR3 nucleotide sequence: TGTGCCAGCAGCCCTTTACCTACAGGTATTAGCAATCAGCCCCAGCATTTT.

V gene TRBV7-2 combines with J gene TRBJ1-2; weak D call: TRBD1 (6 bases). The germline CDR1 and CDR2 sequences are SGHTA and FQGNSA. The CDR3 sequence is 15 residues long. Trimming left V 2 bases short and J 2 bases short, with 12 bases between. The CDR3 loop is CASSLQGISNYGYTF. The CDR3 region has the DNA TGTGCCAGCAGCTTACAGGGGATATCGAACTATGGCTACACCTTC.

The chain combines TRBV18 with TRBJ1-5; TRBD1 might be the D (5 bases). The CDR3 length is 15 residues. Germline loops: CDR1 KGHSH, CDR2 LQKENI. Trimming removed 3 bases from V and 9 bases from J, with 18 bases in between. The CDR3 reads CASSPSRAQGLPQHF. The CDR3 nucleotides are TGTGCCAGCTCACCGTCCAGGGCGCAAGGTCTGCCCCAGCATTTT.

The chain uses TRBV19 and TRBJ1-1; tentative D call: TRBD1 (6 bases). The CDR3 has 14 residues. Trimming removed 5 bases at V and 5 bases at J, with 15 bases between. CDR1 is LNHDA and CDR2 is SQIVND in the germline V gene (reference sequence). For the CDR3, the DNA is TGTGCCAGTAGTGCCCTTAGGGGGGGGACTGAAGCTTTCTTT. It is translated as CASSALRGGTEAFF.

This chain links TRBV19 with TRBJ1-2, with D unresolved. V gave up 5 bases and J gave up 5 bases, with 6 bases separating them. Per germline, CDR1 LNHDA and CDR2 SQIVND (reference sequence). This CDR3 contains 11 residues. The CDR3 protein is CASSVAYGYTF. DNA of the CDR3: TGTGCCAGTAGTGTGGCATATGGCTACACCTTC.

The genes are TRBV12-3 or TRBV12-4 and TRBJ2-4; D unresolved. V was clipped by 3 bases and J by 15 bases, with 15 bases between them. This CDR3 is built from 12 residues. Here the CDR3 DNA reads TGTGCCAGCAGTTTCCCCGGCGGTAGTGGGTACTTC. Its protein product is CASSFPGGSGYF.

This chain links TRBV5-1 with TRBJ2-2, with D unresolved. This CDR3 region has 15 residues. Germline CDR1 and CDR2: SGHRS and YFSETQ. Trimming took 4 bases from V and 1 from J, leaving 11 bases between them. CDR3 protein: CASSLFGENTGELFF. Here the CDR3 DNA reads TGCGCCAGCAGCCTATTTGGAGAGAACACCGGGGAGCTGTTTTTT.

The genes are TRBV6-2 or TRBV6-3 and TRBJ1-1; D is undetermined. Germline V CDR1 and CDR2: MNHEY, SVGEGT. V lost 5 bases to trimming and J lost 3 bases, with 10 bases between them. There are 13 residues in the CDR3. Here the CDR3 reads CASSASRDTEAFF. The CDR3 DNA follows: TGTGCCAGCAGTGCCTCTCGGGACACTGAAGCTTTCTTT.

The chain joins TRBV5-5 to TRBJ2-5; 15 bases match TRBD2. J gave up 5 bases and V 4 bases, and 12 bases lay outside the gene matches. CDR1 is SGHKS and CDR2 is YYEKEE in the germline V gene (reference sequence). The CDR3 spans 18 residues. The CDR3 is CASSMRTSGGAQGETQYF. The CDR3 bases are TGTGCCAGCAGCATGAGGACTAGCGGGGGGGCACAGGGTGAGACCCAGTACTTC. Full variable domain (rest looked up from reference TRBV5-5 and TRBJ2-5): DAGVTQSPTHLIKTRGQQVTLRCSPISGHKSVSWYQQVLGQGPQFIFQYYEKEERGRGNFPDRFSARQFPNYSSELNVNALLLGDSALYLCASSMRTSGGAQGETQYFGPGTRLLVL.